Below, one T cell receptor beta chain is given with its context. In the study's own analysis: Reference gene primer amplification in the assay estimated nucleated cell counts. Using immunoSEQ multiplex PCR, the repertoire was profiled, and TCRdb retains in-frame clones only, with some absent. V and J calls and clone size follow that table, whereas D and trimming were derived from the DNA. Of tens of thousands of clones listed, 75% to 90% are singletons. J lost 3 bases, V lost 5 bases, and 5 bases had no gene match. Germline CDR1 KGHDR, CDR2 SFDVKD. CDR3 length: 14 residues. The data belong to a study of blood T cell repertoires in COVID-19. Study in general: T cells, B-cell-depleted T cells, or PBMCs provided the cDNA or gDNA that served as material.

This chain uses TRBV24-1 with TRBJ1-2; the match to TRBD1 covers 7 bases. Sequencing was carried out using peripheral blood. This TCR came from a man in his 60s with COVID-19, enrolled during active disease. The CDR3 protein is CATSGSTGDYGYTF. For the CDR3, the DNA is TGTGCCACCAGTGGCAGCACAGGGGACTATGGCTACACCTTC.